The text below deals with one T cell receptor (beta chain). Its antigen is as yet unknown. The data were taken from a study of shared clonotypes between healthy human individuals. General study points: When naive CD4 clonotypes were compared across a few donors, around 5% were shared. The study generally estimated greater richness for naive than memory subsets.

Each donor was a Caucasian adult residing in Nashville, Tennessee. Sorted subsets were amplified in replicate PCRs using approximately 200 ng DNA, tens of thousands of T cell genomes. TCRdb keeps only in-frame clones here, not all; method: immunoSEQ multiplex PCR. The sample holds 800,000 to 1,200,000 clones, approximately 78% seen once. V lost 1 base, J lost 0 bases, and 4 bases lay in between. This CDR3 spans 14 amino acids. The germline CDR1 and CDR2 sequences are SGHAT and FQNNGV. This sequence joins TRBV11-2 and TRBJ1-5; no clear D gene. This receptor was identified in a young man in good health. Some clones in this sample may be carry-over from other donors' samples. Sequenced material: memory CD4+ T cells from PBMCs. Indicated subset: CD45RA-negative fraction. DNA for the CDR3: TGTGCCAGCAGCTTAGTGGGTAGCAATCAGCCCCAGCATTTT. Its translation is CASSLVGSNQPQHF.